Listed below are T cell receptor beta chains from one sample, sequenced in a study of OX40 agonist ivuxolimab in advanced cancers. Clones were sequenced by immunoSEQ multiplex PCR, and TCRdb holds only the in-frame ones, with some missing. The sample contains about 48,000 clones, around 84% of which appear only once. The sequencing here drew on CD4+ or CD8+ T cells sorted from blood, taken in a trial of the OX40 agonist ivuxolimab. The source is an adult with an advanced solid tumor such as melanoma, head and neck, liver or kidney cancer. CDR3s include the opening cysteine and the closing phenylalanine or tryptophan. The D gene is left open where the match is weak. Some rows have no size entry. The others give once, few or many, or a class for an expanded clone.

V	size	J	D	CDR3	DNA
TRBV5-1	.	TRBJ2-7	.	CASRPGGGSYEQYF	TGCGCCAGCAGACCCGGGGGAGGCTCCTACGAGCAGTACTTC
TRBV2	.	TRBJ2-7	.	CASVAAFIDDEQYF	TGTGCCAGCGTTGCAGCTTTTATCGACGACGAGCAGTACTTC
TRBV18	.	TRBJ2-7	TRBD2	CASSPRTSGVTAGEQYF	TGTGCCAGCTCACCCCGGACTAGCGGGGTTACGGCGGGGGAGCAGTACTTC
TRBV9	.	TRBJ1-2	.	CASSVGAQEFYGYTF	TGTGCCAGCAGCGTAGGAGCCCAAGAATTCTATGGCTACACCTTC
TRBV9	.	TRBJ2-7	.	CASSVDSGISYEQYF	TGTGCCAGCAGCGTAGATTCAGGGATATCCTACGAGCAGTACTTC
TRBV4-3	.	TRBJ1-1	.	CASSQVEGGTEAFF	TGCGCCAGCAGCCAAGTTGAGGGCGGCACTGAAGCTTTCTTT
TRBV6-1	.	TRBJ2-7	.	CASSVGNYEQYF	TGTGCCAGCAGTGTTGGCAACTACGAGCAGTACTTC
TRBV7-9	.	TRBJ1-5	.	CASSSGGGNSNQPQHF	TGTGCCAGCAGCTCCGGAGGGGGAAATAGCAATCAGCCCCAGCATTTT
TRBV5-1	.	TRBJ1-1	.	CASSLGFSNTEAFF	TGCGCCAGCAGCTTGGGTTTCTCGAACACTGAAGCTTTCTTT
TRBV10-3	.	TRBJ1-2	.	CAISEQGRDYGYTF	TGTGCCATCAGTGAGCAGGGAAGGGATTATGGCTACACCTTC
TRBV18	.	TRBJ1-1	.	CASSPRTEAEAFF	TGTGCCAGCTCACCACGAACCGAGGCTGAAGCTTTCTTT
TRBV6-6	.	TRBJ1-5	TRBD1	CASSYSTGGNQPQHF	TGTGCCAGCAGTTATAGTACAGGGGGAAATCAGCCCCAGCATTTT
TRBV7-9	.	TRBJ2-7	.	CASSLQAYEQYF	TGTGCCAGCAGCTTGCAGGCCTACGAGCAGTACTTC
TRBV9	once	TRBJ1-6	.	CASSVLDEPRESPLHF	TGTGCCAGCAGCGTGTTAGACGAGCCGAGGGAGTCACCCCTCCACTTT
TRBV7-2	.	TRBJ2-5	.	CASSPTSGVQETQYF	TGTGCCAGCAGCCCAACCTCGGGGGTCCAAGAGACCCAGTACTTC
TRBV6-5	.	TRBJ1-5	.	CASSYSKFIDQPQHF	TGTGCCAGCAGTTACTCGAAGTTTATTGATCAGCCCCAGCATTTT
TRBV5-6	.	TRBJ1-2	.	CASSLDRRIYGYTF	TGTGCCAGCAGCTTGGACAGGAGAATCTATGGCTACACCTTC
TRBV6-1	.	TRBJ2-5	TRBD1	CASSEILTGVETQYF	TGTGCCAGCAGTGAGATTTTGACAGGGGTAGAGACCCAGTACTTC
TRBV5-6	.	TRBJ1-5	.	CASSLERNSNQPQHF	TGTGCCAGCAGCTTGGAGAGGAATAGCAATCAGCCCCAGCATTTT
TRBV19	.	TRBJ1-1	TRBD1	CASSTSGTGTNTEAFF	TGTGCCAGTAGTACAAGCGGGACAGGGACTAACACTGAAGCTTTCTTT
TRBV28	.	TRBJ2-7	TRBD1	CASSHGTVPYEQYF	TGTGCCAGCAGTCACGGGACAGTCCCTTACGAGCAGTACTTC
TRBV19	.	TRBJ2-3	.	CASSISADTQYF	TGTGCCAGTAGTATATCCGCAGATACGCAGTATTTT
TRBV5-1	.	TRBJ2-7	.	CASSLAPAGKGSYEQYF	TGCGCCAGCAGCTTGGCGCCGGCGGGGAAGGGATCCTACGAGCAGTACTTC
TRBV6-6	.	TRBJ1-5	.	CASSYSLNQPQHF	TGTGCCAGCAGTTACTCTCTCAATCAGCCCCAGCATTTT
TRBV5-1	.	TRBJ2-2	TRBD1	CASSLGRQGARDTGELFF	TGCGCCAGCAGCTTGGGGAGACAGGGGGCGCGGGACACCGGGGAGCTGTTTTTT
TRBV5-6	.	TRBJ2-7	TRBD1	CASTHAFRGPSYEQYF	TGTGCCAGCACCCACGCGTTCAGGGGGCCAAGCTACGAGCAGTACTTC
TRBV13	.	TRBJ2-5	.	CASRKGGALQTQYF	TGTGCCAGCAGGAAGGGGGGGGCCCTACAGACCCAGTACTTC
TRBV7-2	.	TRBJ1-4	TRBD1	CASSPDRAFYEKLFF	TGTGCCAGCAGCCCAGACAGGGCATTTTATGAAAAACTGTTTTTT
TRBV7-2	.	TRBJ2-3	.	CASSPAGDTQYF	TGTGCCAGCAGCCCGGCGGGTGATACGCAGTATTTT